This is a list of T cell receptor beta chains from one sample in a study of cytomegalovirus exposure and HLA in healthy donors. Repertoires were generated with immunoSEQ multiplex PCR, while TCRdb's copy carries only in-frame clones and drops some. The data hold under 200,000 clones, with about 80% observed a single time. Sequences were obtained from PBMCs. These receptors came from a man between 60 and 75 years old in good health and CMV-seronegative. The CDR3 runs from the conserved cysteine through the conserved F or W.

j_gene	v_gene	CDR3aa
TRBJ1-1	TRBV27	CASRTRAGGLLNTEAFF
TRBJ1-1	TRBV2	CASSENPTGVTEAFF
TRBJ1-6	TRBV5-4	CASSSDYRVEDSPLHF
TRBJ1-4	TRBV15	CATSRDRGGEKLFF
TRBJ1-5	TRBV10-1	CASSTSGENSNQPQHF
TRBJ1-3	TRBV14	CASSRDRGSRNTIYF
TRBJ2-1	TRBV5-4	CASSQNSRSYNEQFF
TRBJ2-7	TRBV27	CASAGGVYEQYF
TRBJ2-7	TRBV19	CASSSSGGASYEQYF
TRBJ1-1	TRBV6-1	CASSEIGVRTEAFF
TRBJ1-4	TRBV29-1	CSVETGGKLFF
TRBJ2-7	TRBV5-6	CASSLASGSFYEQYF
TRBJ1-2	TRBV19	CASSIDRDFGGYTF
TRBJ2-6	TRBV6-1	CASSVAESSGANVLTF
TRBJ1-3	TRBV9	CASSSPSDLGNTIYF
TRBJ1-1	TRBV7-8	CASTQGVMNTEAFF
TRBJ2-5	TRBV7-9	CASSLGGPQETQYF
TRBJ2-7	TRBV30	CAWSGGGSGSHEQYF
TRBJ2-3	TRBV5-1	CASTNGGGPDTQYF
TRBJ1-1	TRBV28	CASSPVAGYMSTEAFF
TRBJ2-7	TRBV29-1	CSVEPAGGSGGQYF
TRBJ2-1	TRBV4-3	CASSQGLAPYNEQFF
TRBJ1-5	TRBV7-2	CASSSRTGGDQPQHF
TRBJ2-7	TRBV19	CASSIDPGGAYEQYF
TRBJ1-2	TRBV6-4	CASSDSRTGLYGYTF
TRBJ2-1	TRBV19	CASTPPGGTYNEQFF
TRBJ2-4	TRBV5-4	CASSFREGLAKNIQYF
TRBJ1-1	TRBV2	CASRLSAGVGTEAFF
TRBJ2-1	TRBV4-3	CASSQGELAGGLFF
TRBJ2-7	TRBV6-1	CASSEGTGAYEQHF
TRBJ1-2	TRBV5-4	CASSPRQSYGYPF
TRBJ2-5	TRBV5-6	CASSSTGGRGKTQYF
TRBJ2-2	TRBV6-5	CASSRQGPNTGELFF
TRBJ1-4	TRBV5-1	CASSPGPREEKLFF
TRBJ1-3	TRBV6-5	CASTSGRLSGNTIYF
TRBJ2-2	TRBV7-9	CASRLSWNTGELFF
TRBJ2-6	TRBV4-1	CASSQEGGPGANVLTF
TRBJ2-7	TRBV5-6	CASSLGAGREQYF
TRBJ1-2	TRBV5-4	CAGSYRGNGYTF
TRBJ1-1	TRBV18	CASSEMAGDGTEAFF
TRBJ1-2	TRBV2	CASSVRGADGYTF
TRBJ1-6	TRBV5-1	CASSLVPGADNSPLHF
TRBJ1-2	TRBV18	CASSSDDPASNYGYTF
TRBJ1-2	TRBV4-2	CASSQGTGVANYGYTF
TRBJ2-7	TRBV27	CASSTGGEQYF